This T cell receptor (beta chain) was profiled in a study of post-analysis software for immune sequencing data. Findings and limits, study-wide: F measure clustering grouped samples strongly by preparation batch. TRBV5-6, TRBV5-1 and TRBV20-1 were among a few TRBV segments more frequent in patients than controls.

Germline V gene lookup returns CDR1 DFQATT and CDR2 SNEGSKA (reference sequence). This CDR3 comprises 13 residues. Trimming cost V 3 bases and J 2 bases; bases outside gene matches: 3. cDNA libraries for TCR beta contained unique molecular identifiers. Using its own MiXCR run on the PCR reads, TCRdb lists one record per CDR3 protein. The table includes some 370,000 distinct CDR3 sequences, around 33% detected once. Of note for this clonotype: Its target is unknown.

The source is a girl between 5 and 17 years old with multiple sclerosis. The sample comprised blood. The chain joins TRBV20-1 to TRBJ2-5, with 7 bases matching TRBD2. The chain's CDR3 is CSASLAVQETQYF. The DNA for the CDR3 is TGCAGTGCTAGCCTAGCGGTACAAGAGACCCAGTACTTC.